A single sample gave rise to the 15 T cell receptor beta chains below, sequenced in a study of blood T cell repertoires in COVID-19. This table comes from immunoSEQ multiplex PCR, and its TCRdb copy is limited to in-frame clones, with some not included. This sample has about 180,000 clones, with over 75% found just once. The sequencing sample was made of peripheral blood. These receptors were taken from a man in his 70s with active or convalescent COVID-19.

This clone was counted at least ten times. The chain carries TRBV5-8 and TRBJ1-1, with D perhaps matching TRBD1 (6 bases). Germline assignment: CDR1 SGHTS and CDR2 YDEGEE. CDR3 length: 13 residues. V was clipped by 6 bases and J by 10 bases, with 19 bases between them. The CDR3 DNA reads TGTGCCAGCAACCAGTTACAGGGCTATTCAGCTTTCTTT. It codes for CASNQLQGYSAFF.

The chain joins TRBV27 to TRBJ2-7, with D tentatively TRBD1 (5 bases). CDR1 is MNHEY and CDR2 is SMNVEV in the germline V gene (reference sequence). Trimming pared 2 bases from V and 3 bases from J, leaving 8 bases between. The CDR3 totals 13 residues. For the CDR3, the DNA is TGTGCCAGCAGTTTAGTAGGGGACTACGAGCAGTACTTC. Translation: CASSLVGDYEQYF.

This clone has only one observation. The chain uses TRBV27 and TRBJ2-5, with TRBD1 matching 8 bases. Germline loops: CDR1 MNHEY, CDR2 SMNVEV (reference sequence). This CDR3 has 15 residues. Trimming took 5 bases from V and 2 from J; bases not matched to a gene: 7. This CDR3 is CASSQSRTGQETQYF. CDR3 sequence (DNA): TGTGCCAGCAGTCAGTCAAGGACAGGGCAAGAGACCCAGTACTTC.

The chain is built from TRBV10-1 and TRBJ2-2, with TRBD2 as a possible D gene (5 bases). CDR3 length: 14 amino acids. V was trimmed by 4 bases and J by 4 bases, leaving 10 bases between them. Per the germline V gene, CDR1 is WNHNN and CDR2 is SYGVQD (reference sequence). CDR3 sequence: CASSGGLITGELFF. The DNA of the CDR3 is TGCGCCAGCAGTGGCGGACTGATCACCGGGGAGCTGTTTTTT.

The chain combines TRBV7-3 with TRBJ1-1, with D perhaps TRBD1 (6 bases). The CDR3 length is 15 residues. The V end lost 5 bases, the J end lost 6 bases, and 19 bases lay between the germline ends. The germline CDR1 and CDR2 sequences are SGHTA and FQGTGA. CDR3 loop: CASSPSAGAAAEAFF. In DNA, the CDR3 is TGTGCCAGCAGCCCAAGCGCAGGGGCCGCGGCTGAAGCTTTCTTT.

This chain connects TRBV18 to TRBJ1-3; D is ambiguous. The germline CDR1 and CDR2 sequences are KGHSH and LQKENI. CDR3 length equals 19 residues. V lost 2 bases, J lost 4 bases, and 24 bases lay in between. CDR3 DNA: TGTGCCAGCTCACCAATCGGACTCCTGACGGGAGTTGAGGGAAACACCATATATTTT. It encodes CASSPIGLLTGVEGNTIYF. Full variable domain (missing parts from reference TRBV18 and TRBJ1-3): NAGVMQNPRHLVRRRGQEARLRCSPMKGHSHVYWYRQLPEEGLKFMVYLQKENIIDESGMPKERFSAEFPKEGPSILRIQQVVRGDSAAYFCASSPIGLLTGVEGNTIYFGEGSWLTVV.

The chain couples TRBV30 to TRBJ1-4; 7 nucleotides align to TRBD1. CDR3 length: 13 amino acids. Germline CDR1 reads GTSNPN; CDR2 reads SVGIG (reference sequence). Unmatched junction bases numbered 5, after V lost 0 bases and J lost 10 bases. The CDR3 bases are TGTGCCTGGAGTGTGGCAGGGGGTCGAAAACTGTTTTTT. It is translated as CAWSVAGGRKLFF.

This clone was seen once. J is TRBJ2-5 and V is TRBV20-1, with TRBD2 matching 11 bases. Looked up from germline, CDR1 is DFQATT and CDR2 is SNEGSKA (reference sequence). There are 15 residues in the CDR3. The ends lost 3 bases at V and 7 bases at J; junction bases unmatched: 10. Here the CDR3 DNA reads TGCAGTGCTAGTTTGGGACTAGCGGTCCCAGGGACCCAGTACTTC. Protein sequence: CSASLGLAVPGTQYF.

The chain has TRBV10-3 and TRBJ1-6, with 7 nucleotides matching TRBD1. J lost 8 bases, V lost 5 bases, and 9 bases had no gene match. The germline V gene encodes CDR1 ENHRY and CDR2 SYGVKD. CDR3 size: 15 residues. In nucleotides, the CDR3 is TGTGCCATCAGTCAAGACAGGGCATTGGATTCACCCCTCCACTTT. It translates to CAISQDRALDSPLHF.

J is TRBJ1-1 and V is TRBV18; no firm D call. Germline CDR1 and CDR2: KGHSH and LQKENI. The CDR3 length is 15 residues. Trimming removed 0 bases at V and 0 bases at J, with 8 bases between. CDR3 nucleotide sequence: TGTGCCAGCTCACCACCGGGAGGGATGAACACTGAAGCTTTCTTT. It codes for CASSPPGGMNTEAFF.

The chain couples TRBV7-9 to TRBJ1-2; 8 bases align to TRBD1. The CDR3 is 13 residues long. The trim removed 3 bases at V and 7 bases at J, leaving 4 bases unmatched. Germline CDR1 SEHNR, CDR2 FQNEAQ (reference sequence). CDR3 DNA sequence: TGTGCCAGCAGCTTCGACAGGGGCGCTGGCTACACCTTC. This translates into CASSFDRGAGYTF.

This chain uses TRBV25-1 with TRBJ2-1, with a weak D call TRBD2 (5 bases). The ends were cut back, 11 bases at V and 8 bases at J, with 22 bases in the middle. This CDR3 is 14 amino acids long. Germline V CDR1 and CDR2: MGHDK, SYGVNS. Here the CDR3 reads CAPAGPRSPHEQFF. CDR3 nucleotide sequence: TGTGCCCCCGCGGGCCCACGGAGCCCCCATGAGCAGTTCTTC.

The J gene is TRBJ2-7, the V gene TRBV9; D is undetermined. V lost 0 bases and J 6 bases, leaving 13 bases between the germline ends. The germline gives CDR1 SGDLS, CDR2 YYNGEE. The CDR3 spans 14 residues. The CDR3 is CASSVDVSFPEQYF. The CDR3 DNA sequence: TGTGCCAGCAGCGTAGACGTTAGTTTCCCCGAGCAGTACTTC.

The gene calls are TRBV21-1 and TRBJ1-6. TRBV21-1 is flagged as a pseudogene. The CDR3 covers 19 residues. In DNA form, the CDR3 reads TGTGCCAGCAGTGAACGCGGGACTCCAAGCCTGATGTATAGTTCACCCCTCCACTTT. Translated, it gives CASSERGTPSLMYSSPLHF.

The chain joins TRBV30 to TRBJ1-2; D unresolved. V lost 0 bases and J lost 5, with 10 bases in between. Looked up from germline, CDR1 is GTSNPN and CDR2 is SVGIG (reference sequence). The CDR3 length is 13 residues. CDR3 coding DNA: TGTGCCTGGAGTGTACTTCGAGTGTATGGCTACACCTTC. Amino acids: CAWSVLRVYGYTF.